Listed here are 27 T cell receptor beta chains from one sample, sequenced in a study of shared clonotypes between healthy human individuals. Profiled with immunoSEQ multiplex PCR; TCRdb holds only in-frame clones, not every one. The profile shows about 2.1 million clones, approximately 92% of them singletons. Naive CD8 cells comprised CD45RO-negative, CCR7-positively selected cells, excluding terminally differentiated effector memory CD45RA+ cells. Sequencing was done on a sample of naive CD8+ T cells from PBMCs. Source of these receptors: a young man in good health. Some clones in this sample may be carry-over from other donors' samples.

CDR3 bases: TGTGCTACCCCCCCCCAGGAATTCTACGAGCAGTACTTC. This codes for CATPPQEFYEQYF. The V gene is TRBV12-5, the J gene TRBJ2-7; D gene ambiguous. Trimming stripped 10 bases from V and 3 bases from J, with 16 bases between. Germline V CDR1 and CDR2: LGHNT, FRNRAP. The CDR3 is made up of 13 amino acids.

The CDR3 sequence: CASSEPVEGGSYEQYF. CDR3 nucleotide sequence: TGTGCCAGCAGCGAGCCAGTCGAGGGCGGGTCCTACGAGCAGTACTTC. V gene TRBV9 combines with J gene TRBJ2-7, with D possibly matching TRBD2 (5 bases). The V gene's germline CDR1 is SGDLS and CDR2 YYNGEE. V dropped 3 bases and J dropped 1 base, with 17 bases sitting between them. The CDR3 runs 16 residues.

This clone was seen a single time. The V call is TRBV28, the J call TRBJ1-1; 7 positions match TRBD1. CDR1 and CDR2 from the germline V gene are MDHEN and SYDVKM. The CDR3 extends over 14 amino acids. Losses at the gene ends were 2 bases for V and 7 bases for J; bases not matched to a gene: 7. Written as DNA, the CDR3 is TGTGCCAGCAGTTTAGCCGACAGGGCTGGTGAAGCTTTCTTT. Amino acid sequence: CASSLADRAGEAFF.

V and J are TRBV7-8 and TRBJ2-5; TRBD2 might be the D (7 bases). From germline, CDR1 is SGHVS and CDR2 FQNEAQ. V lost 5 bases, J lost 3 bases, and 22 bases lay in between. This CDR3 contains 17 residues. The CDR3 DNA reads TGTGCCAGCAGCCCCCGAGGGGGGGTAGGGTGGGAAGAGACCCAGTACTTC. Translation gives CASSPRGGVGWEETQYF.

The chain couples TRBV19 to TRBJ1-5, with 10 nucleotides matching TRBD1. V lost 3 bases to trimming and J lost 5 bases; unmatched junction nucleotides: 10. The germline V gene encodes CDR1 LNHDA and CDR2 SQIVND (reference sequence). CDR3 length equals 17 residues. CDR3 nucleotides: TGTGCCAGTAGTATCGGGACAGGGGTGTCAGGGGATCAGCCCCAGCATTTT. The encoded protein is CASSIGTGVSGDQPQHF.

This chain joins TRBV19 and TRBJ1-5; TRBD1 might be the D (5 bases). Trimming took off 10 bases at V and 6 bases at J, with 22 bases between the two ends. This CDR3 is built from 15 residues. Germline CDR1 LNHDA, CDR2 SQIVND (reference sequence). The CDR3 region has the DNA TGTGCCACGGGTTGGGCAGCCTGGGGCGGTCAGCCCCAGCATTTT. Encoded protein: CATGWAAWGGQPQHF.

The V gene is TRBV5-6, the J gene TRBJ2-7; D not certain. The CDR3 length is 17 residues. Trimming took off 4 bases at V and 0 bases at J, with 20 bases between the two ends. The V gene's germline CDR1 is SGHDT and CDR2 YYEEEE. The CDR3 nucleotides are TGTGCCAGCAGCCCTGGGCTTACGGTGTCCGTCTCCTACGAGCAGTACTTC. This codes for CASSPGLTVSVSYEQYF.

The chain recombines TRBV5-6 with TRBJ2-7; no clear D gene. CDR1 is SGHDT and CDR2 is YYEEEE in the germline V gene. Trimming stripped 0 bases from V and 1 base from J, with 8 bases between. The CDR3 contains 14 residues. CDR3: CASSLGWGSYEQYF. CDR3 in DNA: TGTGCCAGCAGCTTGGGCTGGGGATCCTACGAGCAGTACTTC.

V usage is TRBV28 and J usage is TRBJ2-7; 8 bases align to TRBD2. V shed 2 bases and J 5 bases; nucleotides not matched to a gene: 8. CDR1 is MDHEN and CDR2 is SYDVKM in the germline V gene. The CDR3 consists of 15 residues. CDR3 nucleotide sequence: TGTGCCAGCAGTTTACCCCGGGAGGGGGGCGACGAGCAGTACTTC. This encodes CASSLPREGGDEQYF.

The CDR3 nucleotides read TGTGCCAGCTCACCCACGGGGGACACCATATATTTT. It yields the protein CASSPTGDTIYF. V gene TRBV18 combines with J gene TRBJ1-3; the D gene is possibly TRBD1 (5 bases). CDR3 length: 12 residues. The V gene's germline CDR1 is KGHSH and CDR2 LQKENI. The germline V and J ends were trimmed by 3 bases and 8 bases, with 8 bases remaining between them.

The rearrangement links TRBV27 to TRBJ2-7, with D perhaps given as TRBD1 or TRBD2 (5 bases each). Germline assignment: CDR1 MNHEY and CDR2 SMNVEV (reference sequence). The CDR3 is 14 residues long. V lost 2 bases and J 2 bases, leaving 10 bases between the germline ends. CDR3 sequence reads: CASSLMGVAYEQYF. In nucleotides, the CDR3 is TGTGCCAGCAGTTTAATGGGGGTAGCCTACGAGCAGTACTTC.

The chain couples TRBV4-1 to TRBJ2-2, with D unclear. The CDR3 runs to 17 residues. V lost 0 bases, J lost 9 bases, and 20 bases lay in between. Germline V gene sequence: CDR1 MGHRA, CDR2 YSYEKL. CDR3 residues: CASSQEGPALLPRELFF. Written as DNA, the CDR3 is TGCGCCAGCAGCCAAGAAGGCCCAGCACTATTACCGAGGGAGCTGTTTTTT.

Concerning this clone: Other DNA sequences in the sample encode the same CDR3. The V and J genes are TRBV6-5 and TRBJ2-7; 11 positions match TRBD1. The V segment lost 4 bases and the J segment 3 bases; nucleotides outside the gene matches: 2. The CDR3 has 14 amino acids. Germline assignment: CDR1 MNHEY and CDR2 SVGAGI. The CDR3 is CASSSGTGGYEQYF. The CDR3 DNA sequence: TGTGCCAGCAGTTCCGGGACAGGGGGCTACGAGCAGTACTTC.

The rearrangement links TRBV5-1 to TRBJ2-3; 8 nucleotides match TRBD2. Germline V gives CDR1 SGHRS, CDR2 YFSETQ. V was clipped by 0 bases and J by 3 bases; unmatched bases: 9. The CDR3 has 17 amino acids. The CDR3 DNA follows: TGCGCCAGCAGCTTGGAGTATAGCGGGACCGGAACAGATACGCAGTATTTT. Translation gives CASSLEYSGTGTDTQYF.

J is TRBJ2-7 and V is TRBV9; 8 nucleotides match TRBD2. Per the germline V gene, CDR1 is SGDLS and CDR2 is YYNGEE. With 3 bases clipped from V and 3 bases from J, the junction kept 20 bases outside the gene matches. The CDR3 runs to 19 residues. DNA of the CDR3: TGTGCCAGCAGCGGCGATGGGGGACTAGTAGGGGGTTACGGCTACGAGCAGTACTTC. Translating gives CASSGDGGLVGGYGYEQYF.

This clone was seen once. The chain uses TRBV6-5 and TRBJ2-1, with D possibly TRBD2 on 6 matching bases. Trimming removed 4 bases at V and 8 bases at J, with 15 bases between. CDR1 is MNHEY and CDR2 is SVGAGI in the germline V gene. This CDR3 spans 14 amino acids. DNA for the CDR3: TGTGCCAGCAGTTCTCGGGTTTGGAGGGATGAGCAGTTCTTC. Translated: CASSSRVWRDEQFF.

The J gene is TRBJ2-5, the V gene TRBV19; no definite D call. Trimming took off 0 bases at V and 5 bases at J, with 7 bases between the two ends. The CDR3 is 13 amino acids. CDR1 and CDR2 from the germline V gene are LNHDA and SQIVND (reference sequence). CDR3 in amino acids: CASSIELAETQYF. The CDR3 DNA follows: TGTGCCAGTAGTATAGAGCTGGCCGAGACCCAGTACTTC.

As regards this clone: Other nucleotide sequences from this sample produce the same CDR3. The J gene is TRBJ2-7, the V gene TRBV2; 9 nucleotides agree with TRBD1. J was trimmed by 3 bases and V by 6 bases; bases with no gene match: 3. The CDR3 sequence is 13 residues long. Per germline, CDR1 SNHLY and CDR2 FYNNEI. Written as DNA, the CDR3 is TGTGCCAGCAGCGGGACAGGGCACTACGAGCAGTACTTC. Amino acids: CASSGTGHYEQYF.

The gene calls are TRBV10-3 and TRBJ2-1, with a tentative D call TRBD1 (7 bases). V was pared by 0 bases and J by 2 bases, with 23 bases between. The CDR3 is 20 amino acids. The germline CDR1 and CDR2 sequences are ENHRY and SYGVKD. This CDR3 reads CAISESGSGGISGAYNEQFF. For the CDR3, the DNA is TGTGCCATCAGTGAGTCGGGGTCAGGGGGGATTTCAGGGGCCTACAATGAGCAGTTCTTC.

In DNA, the CDR3 is TGCGCCAGCAGCTTGGTGGACGGGGAGCTGTTTTTT. Residues: CASSLVDGELFF. The chain carries TRBV5-1 and TRBJ2-2; D ambiguous. CDR3 length equals 12 residues. V lost 0 bases and J 7 bases, leaving 4 bases between the germline ends. Germline V CDR1 and CDR2: SGHRS, YFSETQ.

A word on this clone: This sample includes further DNA sequences coding for the same CDR3. The V call is TRBV6-5, the J call TRBJ2-7; 8 positions agree with TRBD1. Unmatched junction bases numbered 6, after V lost 2 bases and J lost 3 bases. Germline CDR1 is MNHEY and CDR2 is SVGAGI. CDR3 length equals 15 residues. The CDR3: CASSYPRQGLYEQYF. In DNA, the CDR3 is TGTGCCAGCAGTTACCCGAGACAGGGGCTCTACGAGCAGTACTTC.

The V call is TRBV7-8, the J call TRBJ2-2; D might be TRBD1 (6 bases). The CDR3 length is 15 residues. CDR1 SGHVS and CDR2 FQNEAQ come from the germline V gene. V shed 3 bases and J shed 5 bases, with 13 bases lying between them. CDR3 protein: CASSFEAGATGELFF. Written as DNA, the CDR3 is TGTGCCAGCAGCTTTGAGGCAGGGGCAACCGGGGAGCTGTTTTTT.

The chain uses TRBV19 and TRBJ1-4; tentative D call: TRBD1 (5 bases). Per the germline V gene, CDR1 is LNHDA and CDR2 is SQIVND (reference sequence). This CDR3 is 15 amino acids long. Trimming left V 6 bases short and J 8 bases short, with 19 bases between. The DNA of the CDR3 is TGTGCCAGTAGGATATCCGGGACGGGGGACGAAAAACTGTTTTTT. Protein sequence: CASRISGTGDEKLFF. The whole variable domain, remainder taken from reference TRBV19 and TRBJ1-4, is DGGITQSPKYLFRKEGQNVTLSCEQNLNHDAMYWYRQDPGQGLRLIYYSQIVNDFQKGDIAEGYSVSREKKESFPLTVTSAQKNPTAFYLCASRISGTGDEKLFFGSGTQLSVL.

This clone was observed once. This chain uses TRBV28 with TRBJ2-3; D may be TRBD1 (6 bases). Trimming left V 4 bases short and J 2 bases short, with 13 bases between. Germline V gene sequence: CDR1 MDHEN, CDR2 SYDVKM. CDR3 length: 15 amino acids. The CDR3 here is CASSSLNRVTDTQYF. CDR3 coding DNA: TGTGCCAGCAGTTCTTTAAACAGGGTCACAGATACGCAGTATTTT.

V usage is TRBV7-8 and J usage is TRBJ1-1; D gene uncertain. Trimming left V 6 bases short and J 6 bases short, with 14 bases between. The CDR3 consists of 13 residues. From germline, CDR1 is SGHVS and CDR2 FQNEAQ. Here the CDR3 DNA reads TGTGCCAGCAGGTCCATGGTTGGGGCTGAAGCTTTCTTT. Translating gives CASRSMVGAEAFF.

The chain is built from TRBV19 and TRBJ2-4; 7 bases fit TRBD2. Germline-derived CDR1 and CDR2 are LNHDA and SQIVND (reference sequence). The CDR3 sequence is 13 residues long. The junction had 4 bases not matched to a gene; V was cut back by 3 bases and J by 8 bases. The CDR3 region has the DNA TGTGCCAGTAGTATGGCCCGGGGGGACATTCAGTACTTC. As protein: CASSMARGDIQYF. Looking up the rest from reference TRBV19 and TRBJ2-4 gives the full variable domain: DGGITQSPKYLFRKEGQNVTLSCEQNLNHDAMYWYRQDPGQGLRLIYYSQIVNDFQKGDIAEGYSVSREKKESFPLTVTSAQKNPTAFYLCASSMARGDIQYFGAGTRLSVL.

Points on this clone: Other DNA sequences of this sample code for an identical CDR3. The J gene is TRBJ2-7, the V gene TRBV27, with a possible D match to TRBD1 (5 bases). Germline lookup yields CDR1 MNHEY and CDR2 SMNVEV (reference sequence). This CDR3 spans 13 amino acids. V lost 3 bases to trimming and J lost 0 bases, with 6 bases between them. CDR3 in DNA: TGTGCCAGCAGTTTGACAGCCTCCTACGAGCAGTACTTC. Translation gives CASSLTASYEQYF.